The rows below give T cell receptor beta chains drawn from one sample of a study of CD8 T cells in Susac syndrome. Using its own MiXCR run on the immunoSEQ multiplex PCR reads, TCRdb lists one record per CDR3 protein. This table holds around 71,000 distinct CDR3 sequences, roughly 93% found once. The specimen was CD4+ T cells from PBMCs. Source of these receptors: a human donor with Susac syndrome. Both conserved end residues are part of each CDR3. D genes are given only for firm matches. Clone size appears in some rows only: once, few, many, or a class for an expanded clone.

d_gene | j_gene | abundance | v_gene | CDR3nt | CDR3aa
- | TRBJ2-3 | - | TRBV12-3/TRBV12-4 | TGTGCCAGCAGGAGGGGGGCAGGGGATACGCAGTATTTT | CASRRGAGDTQYF
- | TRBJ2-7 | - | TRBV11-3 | TGTGCCAGCAGCTACCCGGCAGTCACCACCTACGAGCAGTACTTC | CASSYPAVTTYEQYF
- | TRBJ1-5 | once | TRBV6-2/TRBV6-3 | TGTGCCAGCAGAGATGGACAAATTAATCAGCCCCAGCATTTT | CASRDGQINQPQHF
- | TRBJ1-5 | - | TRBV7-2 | TGTGCCAGCAGCGGGGGGGACCTACCTCAGCATTTT | CASSGGDLPQHF
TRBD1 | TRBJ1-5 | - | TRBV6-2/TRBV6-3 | TGTGCCAGCACCCAAAGAAGGACAGGGGACGCCCTGCAGCCCCAGCATTTT | CASTQRRTGDALQPQHF
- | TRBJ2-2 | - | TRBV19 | TGTGCCAGTAGTAAGCAGGGGAACACCGGGGAGCTGTTTTTT | CASSKQGNTGELFF
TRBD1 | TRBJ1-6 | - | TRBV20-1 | TGCAGTGCTAGGAGGGCAGGGGGGATGTCACCCCTCCACTTT | CSARRAGGMSPLHF
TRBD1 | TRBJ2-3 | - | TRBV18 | TGTGCCAGCTCACCGACAGGGTCAGATACGCAGTATTTT | CASSPTGSDTQYF
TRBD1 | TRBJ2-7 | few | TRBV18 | TGTGCCAGCTCACCGGACAGGGTCTCCTACGAGCAGTACTTC | CASSPDRVSYEQYF
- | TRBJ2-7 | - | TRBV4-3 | TGCGCCAGCAGCCGGGACACCGCGCTCCCCCACGAGCAGTACTTC | CASSRDTALPHEQYF
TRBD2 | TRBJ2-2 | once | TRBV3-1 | TGTGCCAGCAGCCCCGGGGGGGGCCGGAACACCGGGGAGCTGTTTTTT | CASSPGGGRNTGELFF
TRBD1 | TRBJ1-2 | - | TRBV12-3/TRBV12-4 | TGTGCCAGCAGTCCACGGACAGGGGGCAGGGGAGGCTACACCTTC | CASSPRTGGRGGYTF
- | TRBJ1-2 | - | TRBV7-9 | TGTGCCAGCAGCTCCAACGCGGGACCGGGCTATGGCTACACCTTC | CASSSNAGPGYGYTF
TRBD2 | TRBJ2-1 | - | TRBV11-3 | TGTGCCAGCAGCCTGGGACTAGCGGGGACGTACAATGAGCAGTTCTTC | CASSLGLAGTYNEQFF